This section outlines one T cell receptor beta chain sequence together with its context. The antigen this receptor binds is unknown. One base away there is no much larger clone; base qualities are not given. Preparation of the library involved PCR. DNA from cultured CD4+ T cells underwent TCR sequencing with the Oncomine TCR Beta short-read assay at the Johns Hopkins FTIC core. The QIAamp micro DNA kit was used to extract genomic DNA from the cultured CD4+ T cells. The Oncomine TCR Beta libraries from cultured CD4+ T cells were pooled using unique dual indexes and then sequenced on an Illumina iSeq 100. For the original study's pipeline: Non-productive sequences were removed, and CDR3s not starting with C, not ending with F or W, or shorter than 7 amino acids were discarded. Antigen-specific clonotypes were identified using the MANAFEST web application through comparison of peptide-stimulated wells with reference and other culture wells. For a clone to be called positive, the clone needed an FDR below 0.05, an odds ratio above 5, and a productive frequency above 0.1% in at least two of three replicate wells. A clonotype counted as cross-reactive if it showed significant expansion both in the SARS-CoV-2 spike wells and in at least one common cold coronavirus spike condition. CDR3 homology was assessed with Levenshtein distances (stringdist) and unrooted phylogenetic trees (ape) in R version 3.6.1. The public reads were quality trimmed at Q25 with fastp and then assembled into clones with MiXCR by TCRdb, keeping productive beta chains. Entries that share a CDR3 protein sequence are merged under the most common genes and DNA. The V and J calls here are based on TCRdb, not the publication. This sample holds over 9,000 distinct CDR3 sequences; about 26% were observed only once. The leading ten clones occupy roughly 13% of the sample.

V and J lose 9 bases and 0 bases, and a span of 14 bases separates them. From cysteine to phenylalanine, the CDR3 is 14 amino acids long. Just the 42-base CDR3 DNA is kept, in frame starting at base 1. According to the germline V gene, CDR1 reads SGHAT and CDR2 reads FQNNGV. The treatment or condition label, as the study defines it: roughly nine-day PBMC culture with coronavirus spike peptide pools or control peptides (ViraFEST assay). The ViraFEST assay, used in the study, expanded antigen-specific T cells with peptide pools and then identified the expanded clonotypes through TCR sequencing. Positive SARS-CoV-2 PCR tests in the convalescent patients dated from March to December 2020, before Alpha, Beta and Delta variants emerged in the United States. Fewer than 2.5 million PBMCs per well were cultured in IMDM with approximately 5% human AB serum and roughly 9.3 IU/ml IL-2, plus 10 ug/ml peptide pools. Half of the culture medium was replaced with fresh IL-2-containing medium on days 3 and 7. After around 11 days of culture, CD4+ T cells were isolated by negative selection using the EasySep CD4+ T cell isolation kit. Ficoll-Paque Plus gradient centrifugation was used to isolate PBMCs from whole blood, and the isolated PBMCs were then either used fresh or cryopreserved at -140C. In general, triplicate wells were set up for every culture condition.

This entry comes from a study of vaccination and CD4 T cells after COVID-19 (dated by TCRdb to between 2021 and 2022). For context, the study as a whole: Convalescent patients had a positive SARS-CoV-2 result on nasal swab PCR, and of these patients, several had mild disease and one had severe disease. Post-COVID blood samples from convalescent patients were collected a median of roughly 100 days after diagnosis, with a range of roughly 35 to 161 days. In ten to eleven COVID-19 convalescent patients and 4 infection-naive healthy vaccine recipients, the spike-specific CD4+ TCR repertoire before mRNA vaccination was compared with the repertoire after mRNA vaccination. The cultures were stimulated with overlapping spike peptide pools from SARS-CoV-2 and from the common cold coronaviruses HCoV-NL63, HCoV-OC43 and HCoV-229E. Control cultures used a CEFX viral epitope pool as positive control, an HIV-1 Nef peptide pool as negative control, or no peptide. Each participant got two doses of either the Pfizer-BioNTech BNT162b2 vaccine (n=8) or the Moderna mRNA-1273 vaccine (n=2). The convalescent cohort included six males and four females, with two Hispanic individuals, seven Caucasians, two Asians and one multiracial person. The time from the second vaccine dose to post-vaccine blood sampling had a median of roughly 77 days and ranged from roughly 12 to 241 days.

General conclusions and limits of the study: Only a relatively small number of convalescent patients were included in the study, and early timepoints following natural infection were not analyzed. In convalescent patients, a median approximately 86% of post-vaccine SARS-CoV-2-reactive clones were detected only after vaccination, suggesting vaccine-specific priming. Nearly all vaccine-specific clones in convalescent patients (304 of 307) were mono-reactive for SARS-CoV-2 spike rather than cross-reactive with common cold coronaviruses. Although the median number of SARS-CoV-2-reactive clonotypes went up from around 20 after infection to around 39 after vaccination, the increase was not significant.

The sequences come from CD4+ T cells from blood, cultured in vitro, collected after SARS-CoV-2 vaccination. The chain was built from TRBV11-2 and TRBJ1-2; TRBD1 is a possible D gene, resting on 6 matching bases. The sequence was collected from a human donor who had recovered from COVID-19. The DNA is as follows: TGTGCCAGTCGCCTAGGGGGGGCTAACTATGGCTACACCTTC. Translated, it gives CASRLGGANYGYTF.